The clone carrying this T cell receptor beta chain has ten or more counts. As it was prepared, the TCRbeta library received unique molecular identifiers. TCRdb re-derived calls from the PCR reads in MiXCR, one entry per CDR3 protein. This table has a few hundred thousand distinct CDR3 sequences, roughly a tenth appearing once. The sample comes from a study of T-cell reconstitution after alpha-beta-depleted transplantation in children. This CDR3 comprises 13 residues. V lost 8 bases and J 7 bases, leaving 17 bases between the germline ends. The material sequenced was PBMCs, taken before TCRalphabeta/CD19-depleted stem cell transplant. The receptor comes from a child less than two years old with acute myeloid leukemia, due to receive a stem cell transplant. This rearrangement joins TRBV12-3 or TRBV12-4 to TRBJ1-1; D possibly corresponds to TRBD1 (5 bases). CDR3: CASGSGRLSEAFF. The CDR3 nucleotides are TGTGCCAGCGGCTCAGGGAGGCTAAGTGAAGCTTTCTTT.